One and the same sample provided the 20 T cell receptor beta chains below, sequenced in a study of TIL therapy for anti-PD-1-resistant metastatic lung cancer. Indicated time point: pre-treatment sample, taken before nivolumab and TIL therapy. Pleural nodules or supraclavicular lymph nodes made up most of the excised metastases sampled. The immunoSEQ assay was v3. Generated by immunoSEQ multiplex PCR, the TCRdb table keeps only in-frame clones and is missing some. The sample yields roughly 10,000 clones, 50% to 70% seen once. This specimen consisted of tumor tissue, obtained at baseline. Receptors were obtained from a person between 30 and 79 years old with non-small cell lung cancer.

V usage is TRBV7-9 and J usage is TRBJ2-7, with 9 bases fitting TRBD1. This CDR3 comprises 15 residues. Germline V lookup: CDR1 SEHNR, CDR2 FQNEAQ (reference sequence). Trimming at V came to 5 bases and at J to 4 bases, leaving 9 bases not matched to a gene. CDR3 residues: CASSLQGADRYEQYF. In nucleotides, the CDR3 is TGTGCCAGCAGCCTACAGGGGGCTGATAGGTACGAGCAGTACTTC.

This sequence joins TRBV15 and TRBJ1-6; 8 nucleotides align to TRBD1. CDR1 and CDR2 (germline): LNHNV, YYDKDF (reference sequence). The length of the CDR3 is 15 residues. Trimming removed 1 base from V and 7 bases from J; junction bases left unmatched: 3. The CDR3 loop reads CATSRAGQGNSPLHF. The CDR3 DNA reads TGTGCCACCAGCAGAGCTGGACAGGGAAATTCACCCCTCCACTTT.

A word on this clone: The DNA is left out, because the CDR3 cannot be placed on it with certainty; the CDR3 is given as TCRdb lists it. The chain employs TRBV13 and TRBJ2-5; the D call in the table, TRBD2, was not verified against the DNA. CDR1 is PRHDT and CDR2 is FYEKMQ in the germline V gene (reference sequence). The CDR3 has 15 residues if both end residues are counted. The CDR3 loop is CASSQFAGGSKRGHF.

This clone was observed a handful of times. The chain joins TRBV20-1 to TRBJ2-5; D gene ambiguous. The CDR3 has 11 residues. Per the germline V gene, CDR1 is DFQATT and CDR2 is SNEGSKA (reference sequence). V was pared by 6 bases and J by 5 bases, with 10 bases between. For the CDR3, the DNA is TGCAGTGCCGGCCGAGTCGAGACCCAGTACTTC. As protein: CSAGRVETQYF.

J is TRBJ2-3 and V is TRBV6-6; D might be TRBD2 (6 bases). Trimming cost V 8 bases and J 2 bases, with 8 bases left between them. This CDR3 is built from 12 residues. From germline, CDR1 is MNHNY and CDR2 SVGAGI (reference sequence). The CDR3 reads CASRGTTDTQYF. The DNA of the CDR3 is TGTGCCAGCCGGGGGACCACAGATACGCAGTATTTT.

J is TRBJ1-3 and V is TRBV29-1; tentative D call: TRBD1 (5 bases). The V end was cut by 1 base, the J end by 2 bases, with 9 bases between. The CDR3 has 14 residues. Germline CDR1 SQVTM, CDR2 ANQGSEA. The CDR3 loop reads CSVEVGQTGNTIYF. DNA for the CDR3: TGCAGCGTTGAAGTGGGGCAGACTGGAAACACCATATATTTT.

The chain links TRBV19 to TRBJ2-1; D ambiguous. This CDR3 has 12 residues. The germline V gene has CDR1 LNHDA and CDR2 SQIVND (reference sequence). The V gene lost 3 bases and the J gene lost 10 bases, with 10 bases spanning the gap. In DNA form, the CDR3 reads TGTGCCAGTAGTATGCGTGGGGTCGAGCAGTTCTTC. Translated: CASSMRGVEQFF.

This clone was recorded a few times. The gene calls are TRBV2 and TRBJ1-1, with TRBD1 identical over 12 bases. Germline V gene sequence: CDR1 SNHLY, CDR2 FYNNEI. The CDR3 contains 13 residues. The V gene end was trimmed by 8 bases and the J gene end by 5 bases; junction bases not matched to a gene: 3. The CDR3 nucleotides are TGTGCCAGCTGGGGACAGGGGGCGACTGAAGCTTTCTTT. Protein product: CASWGQGATEAFF.

This chain uses TRBV7-2 with TRBJ2-7, with 10 bases that match TRBD1. CDR3 size: 15 residues. The V segment lost 5 bases and the J segment 2 bases; nucleotides outside the gene matches: 6. Germline V gene data show CDR1 as SGHTA and CDR2 as FQGNSA. The CDR3 spells CASSNRDRGPYEQYF. The CDR3 coding sequence is TGTGCCAGCAGCAACCGGGACAGGGGTCCCTACGAGCAGTACTTC.

Concerning this clone itself: This is likely a read error, given that the CDR3 carries no conserved phenylalanine or tryptophan at its end. Because the CDR3's place on the DNA is in doubt, the DNA is left out and the CDR3 is given as listed by TCRdb. The rearrangement uses TRBV4-2 and TRBJ2-7; TRBD2, as called in the table, went unchecked against the DNA. The CDR3 totals 9 residues, both ends included. Germline V gives CDR1 LGHNA, CDR2 YNFKEQ. The CDR3 loop reads CASSLLAGS.

The chain carries TRBV7-9 and TRBJ1-1; D is unclear. The germline CDR1 and CDR2 sequences are SEHNR and FQNEAQ (reference sequence). This CDR3 is built from 14 residues. V was trimmed by 3 bases and J by 4 bases, leaving 12 bases between them. The CDR3: CASSFKGEGTEAFF. The CDR3 DNA sequence: TGTGCCAGCAGCTTTAAGGGAGAGGGCACTGAAGCTTTCTTT.

The rearrangement uses TRBV27 and TRBJ1-2; D gene ambiguous. The CDR3 is 14 residues long. Trimming shortened V by 4 bases and J by 6 bases, and 15 bases separated the two germline ends. CDR1 and CDR2 from the germline V gene are MNHEY and SMNVEV (reference sequence). The CDR3: CASSSGNPGHGYTF. The CDR3 coding sequence is TGTGCCAGCAGTTCCGGGAACCCAGGCCATGGCTACACCTTC.

Written as DNA, the CDR3 is TGTGCCAGCAGTTTATCGGTCGGGGGACAAGCTAACTATGGCTACACCTTC. Translated, it gives CASSLSVGGQANYGYTF. The V call is TRBV27, the J call TRBJ1-2, with D perhaps TRBD1 (6 bases). The CDR3 totals 17 residues. V was trimmed by 0 bases and J by 0 bases, leaving 14 bases between them. Germline CDR1 MNHEY, CDR2 SMNVEV (reference sequence).

The gene calls are TRBV4-2 and TRBJ2-1; TRBD2 matches at 8 bases. The CDR3 sequence is 14 residues long. J lost 10 bases, V lost 8 bases, and 13 bases had no gene match. Germline lookup yields CDR1 LGHNA and CDR2 YNFKEQ. The CDR3 sequence is CASGREGLGLEQFF. The CDR3 nucleotides are TGTGCCAGCGGTCGGGAGGGCCTAGGTTTAGAGCAGTTCTTC.

Only a few counts were recorded for this clone. The V and J genes are TRBV7-8 and TRBJ2-5; TRBD1 agrees at 8 bases. Germline CDR1 reads SGHVS; CDR2 reads FQNEAQ. V gave up 5 bases and J gave up 2 bases; unmatched junction bases: 7. This CDR3 has 15 residues. In nucleotides, the CDR3 is TGTGCCAGCAGCATACAAGGACAGGGACAAGAGACCCAGTACTTC. Residues: CASSIQGQGQETQYF.

In its sample, this clone was seen once. The V gene is TRBV6-1, the J gene TRBJ2-7, with TRBD2 as a possible D gene (7 bases). Germline CDR1 reads MNHNS; CDR2 reads SASEGT. V was cut by 3 bases and J by 9 bases, with 27 bases left in between. The CDR3 extends over 17 amino acids. This CDR3 reads CASSDPRGGRLVRGQYF. The CDR3, as DNA: TGTGCCAGCAGTGACCCTAGGGGGGGACGGCTAGTAAGGGGGCAGTACTTC.

The chain is built from TRBV6-1 and TRBJ1-6; D remains ambiguous. Germline V lookup: CDR1 MNHNS, CDR2 SASEGT. CDR3 length: 15 residues. Trimming removed 5 bases from V and 5 bases from J, with 13 bases in between. The CDR3 spells CASSPLRFNNSPLHF. As DNA, the CDR3 is TGTGCCAGCAGTCCTTTGCGCTTCAATAATTCACCCCTCCACTTT.

The chain links TRBV2 to TRBJ1-6; 7 bases agree with TRBD1. The CDR3 extends over 15 amino acids. Germline-derived CDR1 and CDR2 are SNHLY and FYNNEI. V lost 6 bases to trimming and J lost 6 bases; unmatched junction nucleotides: 8. The CDR3 region is CASRLAGTVNSPLHF. In DNA form, the CDR3 reads TGTGCCAGCAGGCTTGCCGGGACAGTTAATTCACCCCTCCACTTT.

Within the sample, this clone is medium-sized. The rearrangement uses TRBV6-1 and TRBJ1-1, with 7 bases that match TRBD1. V was clipped by 2 bases and J by 8 bases; unmatched bases: 2. The germline gives CDR1 MNHNS, CDR2 SASEGT. This CDR3 has 12 amino acids. The CDR3 region has the DNA TGTGCCAGCAGTGAACACAGGGGCGAAGCTTTCTTT. Protein sequence: CASSEHRGEAFF.

Concerning this clone itself: Likely a read error: the CDR3 ends without its conserved phenylalanine or tryptophan. No DNA is shown, since the ends of the CDR3 on it are uncertain; the CDR3 is the one TCRdb lists. J is TRBJ2-7 and V is TRBV30; the table's TRBD1 call for D was not verified on the DNA. Per the germline V gene, CDR1 is GTSNPN and CDR2 is SVGIG (reference sequence). The CDR3 spans 12 amino acids, including both terminal residues. The CDR3 loop is CAWSVQGAPLNY.